This TCR beta chain was recovered during a study of regulatory T cells in long-lasting Graves disease. Noted time point: newly diagnosed GD, antithyroid drugs for less than 3 months. From RNA extracted from PBMCs, the TCR library was made. CDR3-region Arm-PCR and iRepertoire HTBI primers produced the TCR beta libraries. TCRdb itself ran the multiplex PCR reads through MiXCR, one entry per CDR3 protein. The sample contains about 520,000 distinct CDR3 sequences, around 12% of which appear only once. This clonotype was seen at least ten times. CDR1 LNHDA and CDR2 SQIVND come from the germline V gene (reference sequence). The V gene end was trimmed by 9 bases and the J gene end by 5 bases; junction bases not matched to a gene: 7. The CDR3 sequence is 14 residues long. The sample also formed part of further work on T cells in Graves' hyperthyroidism and ophthalmopathy.

Sequenced material: peripheral blood mononuclear cells (PBMCs), taken at new diagnosis, from a patient treated with antithyroid drugs. This clonotype was sampled from a woman aged 25 to 39 with Graves disease. This chain uses TRBV19 with TRBJ2-2; 9 bases fit TRBD1. The CDR3 region has the DNA TGTGCCAGCAAGCGGGACAGGGCAACCGGGGAGCTGTTTTTT. This codes for CASKRDRATGELFF.